The present T cell receptor beta chain was sequenced within a study of identical twins. Study observations and caveats: Without tracking the same donors, conclusions rested on cross-sectional statistical analysis. While abundant cord blood beta clonotypes carried fewer insertions, memory repertoires showed no such pattern.

TCRdb re-derived calls from the 5' RACE reads in MiXCR, one entry per CDR3 protein. Here the sample spans about 240,000 distinct CDR3 sequences, about 12% being singletons. This clonotype has a count of ten or more. What it binds is unknown. CDR3 length equals 14 residues. The junction had 2 bases not matched to a gene; V was cut back by 2 bases and J by 2 bases. Germline V gene lookup returns CDR1 MGHDK and CDR2 SYGVNS. This sample was shared with a second study, whose subject was yellow fever vaccine responses in identical twins.

This clonotype originated in a woman between 18 and 29 years old in good health. The V call is TRBV25-1, the J call TRBJ2-7; 8 bases line up with TRBD1. Sequencing used memory (CD45RO+) T cells sorted from blood. Here the CDR3 reads CASSEHRGAYEQYF. The CDR3 DNA reads TGTGCCAGCAGTGAACACAGGGGGGCCTACGAGCAGTACTTC.